Listed below are T cell receptor beta chains from one sample, sequenced in a study of blood T cell repertoires in COVID-19. TCRdb keeps only in-frame clones here, not all; method: immunoSEQ multiplex PCR. The data hold approximately 47,000 clones, with more than 70% observed a single time. Sequencing was carried out using peripheral blood. The receptors here all came from a woman aged 60 to 75 with acute or convalescent COVID-19. CDR3s leave out the opening cysteine and the closing phenylalanine or tryptophan. Size is stated for part of the rows, as once, few or many counts, or as a class when the clone is expanded.

CDR3 length | clone size | V gene | CDR3 protein
14 | NA | TRBV19 | ASSAPTGGPTGELF
13 | NA | TRBV14 | ASSQRLTGSYGYT
12 | NA | TRBV9 | ASSIGGPNTEAF
9 | NA | TRBV20-1 | SARTVSEQY
15 | NA | TRBV2 | ASSRIAGPNSNQPQH
12 | NA | TRBV29-1 | SVDLSGSSGELF
14 | NA | TRBV7-6 | ASSLGQGGVGTEAF
9 | few | TRBV5-4 | ASSAKDTQY
12 | NA | TRBV15 | ATSPGQINYGYT
14 | NA | TRBV5-4 | ASSLRGGYMNTEAF
12 | NA | TRBV11-2 | ASSEDPTGNEQY
13 | NA | TRBV5-1 | ASSLELAGEGTQY
15 | NA | TRBV21-1 | ASSKVAPGGPVTEAF
12 | NA | TRBV5-5 | ASSLSGLRGELF
13 | NA | TRBV3-1/TRBV3-2 | ASSSVTDTTGELF
13 | NA | TRBV10-3 | ATTPGTGTPYGYT